Listed below are T cell receptor beta chains from one sample, sequenced in a study of early T cells in non-severe SARS-CoV-2 infection. MiXCR, applied by TCRdb to the 5' RACE reads, yields one record per CDR3 protein. This sample yields tens of thousands of distinct CDR3 sequences, of which more than 10% are seen a single time; about 1% belongs to the top ten. This specimen was whole blood, taken at baseline. These receptors all stem from an adult who was a healthcare worker with PCR-confirmed SARS-CoV-2 infection or an uninfected control (not recorded which). The donor label of this sample is uncertain. Both conserved end residues are part of each CDR3. The D gene is left open where the match is weak. Only some rows state a clone size, as once, few, many or a class for expanded clones.

abundance,d_gene,v_gene,j_gene,CDR3aa,CDR3nt
NA,NA,TRBV12-3/TRBV12-4,TRBJ1-1,CASTLLMVNTEAFF,TGTGCCAGCACCTTGCTCATGGTGAACACTGAAGCTTTCTTT
NA,NA,TRBV11-2,TRBJ2-2,CASNGVANTGELFF,TGTGCCAGCAATGGAGTCGCGAACACCGGGGAGCTGTTTTTT
many,TRBD1,TRBV5-1,TRBJ1-2,CASSPGGQGASYGYTF,TGCGCCAGCAGCCCTGGCGGACAGGGGGCTTCTTATGGCTACACCTTC
few,NA,TRBV7-3,TRBJ2-1,CASSTDGVSYNEQFF,TGTGCCAGCAGCACAGACGGAGTATCCTACAATGAGCAGTTCTTC
NA,NA,TRBV6-6,TRBJ2-6,CASSYYSFRGTGANVLTF,TGTGCCAGCAGTTACTACTCGTTTCGCGGGACTGGGGCCAACGTCCTGACTTTC
NA,NA,TRBV5-6,TRBJ1-1,CASSANLGQLNTEAFF,TGTGCCAGCAGCGCAAATCTAGGACAGCTGAACACTGAAGCTTTCTTT
NA,TRBD1,TRBV20-1,TRBJ2-1,CSARGGQGAFDEQFF,TGCAGTGCTAGAGGCGGACAGGGGGCGTTCGATGAGCAGTTCTTC
NA,NA,TRBV11-3,TRBJ2-2,CASSRRTDRNTGELFF,TGTGCCAGCAGCCGCAGGACAGATAGGAACACCGGGGAGCTGTTTTTT
few,NA,TRBV6-6,TRBJ2-2,CASSPPGTEHGELFF,TGTGCCAGCAGTCCGCCCGGGACTGAGCACGGGGAGCTGTTTTTT
many,NA,TRBV7-3,TRBJ2-2,CASSSRKVGELFF,TGTGCCAGCAGCTCCCGGAAGGTCGGGGAGCTGTTTTTT
NA,NA,TRBV5-5,TRBJ2-1,CASSFSTGYPQSSYNEQFF,TGTGCCAGCAGCTTCTCCACAGGGTACCCTCAAAGCTCCTACAATGAGCAGTTCTTC
few,NA,TRBV15,TRBJ1-5,CATSSSTGSNQPQHF,TGTGCCACCAGCAGCAGCACAGGGTCCAATCAGCCCCAGCATTTT
few,NA,TRBV12-3/TRBV12-4,TRBJ2-1,CASSLKAQGEQFF,TGTGCCAGCAGTCTAAAAGCCCAGGGGGAGCAGTTCTTC
few,TRBD1,TRBV29-1,TRBJ2-1,CSVEFGQVDNEQFF,TGCAGCGTTGAATTTGGACAGGTGGACAATGAGCAGTTCTTC
many,TRBD2,TRBV10-1,TRBJ2-1,CASSEALAGDYNEQFF,TGCGCCAGCAGTGAGGCCCTAGCGGGGGATTACAATGAGCAGTTCTTC
NA,NA,TRBV5-6,TRBJ2-5,CASSSVTEYQETQYF,TGTGCCAGCAGCTCGGTAACAGAGTACCAAGAGACCCAGTACTTC
few,NA,TRBV5-1,TRBJ2-5,CASSRQPLETQYF,TGCGCCAGCAGCCGACAGCCGCTAGAGACCCAGTACTTC
NA,NA,TRBV4-1,TRBJ2-6,CASSQGQGRTGANVLTF,TGCGCCAGCAGCCAAGGGCAGGGGAGGACTGGGGCCAACGTCCTGACTTTC
NA,NA,TRBV5-1,TRBJ1-1,CASSPQLGVGGTEAFF,TGCGCCAGCAGCCCCCAACTAGGGGTGGGGGGCACTGAAGCTTTCTTT
few,NA,TRBV14,TRBJ1-4,CASSLHGTTNEKLFF,TGTGCCAGCAGCTTACACGGGACAACTAATGAAAAACTGTTTTTT
NA,TRBD1,TRBV7-8,TRBJ2-2,CASSPLPGQGVTGELFF,TGTGCCAGCAGCCCACTCCCGGGACAGGGTGTCACCGGGGAGCTGTTTTTT
few,TRBD1,TRBV5-1,TRBJ1-6,CASSGTVSYNSPLHF,TGCGCCAGCAGCGGGACAGTTTCCTATAATTCACCCCTCCACTTT
NA,NA,TRBV5-1,TRBJ2-3,CASSLGSVGGTDTQYF,TGCGCCAGCAGCTTGGGATCGGTGGGGGGCACAGATACGCAGTATTTT
few,NA,TRBV20-1,TRBJ2-2,CSAPLPLTGELFF,TGCAGTGCCCCCCTTCCACTCACCGGGGAGCTGTTTTTT
many,NA,TRBV20-1,TRBJ1-3,CSARKDSSGNTIYF,TGCAGTGCGAGGAAGGATAGCTCTGGAAACACCATATATTTT
few,TRBD2,TRBV5-4,TRBJ2-3,CASSLGELAGGPFSTDTQYF,TGTGCCAGCAGCTTGGGTGAACTAGCGGGGGGCCCTTTTAGCACAGATACGCAGTATTTT
many,TRBD2,TRBV7-3,TRBJ2-3,CASSLQPGLGGDTQYF,TGTGCCAGCAGCCTCCAGCCGGGACTAGGAGGAGATACGCAGTATTTT
NA,TRBD2,TRBV7-2,TRBJ2-3,CASTRLIAGTDTQYF,TGTGCCAGCACCCGCCTGATAGCGGGGACGGATACGCAGTATTTT
many,TRBD1,TRBV12-3/TRBV12-4,TRBJ2-2,CASSLNTGGTGELFF,TGTGCCAGCAGTTTGAATACAGGGGGCACCGGGGAGCTGTTTTTT
many,NA,TRBV12-3/TRBV12-4,TRBJ1-1,CASSLRRTNTEAFF,TGTGCCAGCAGTTTGCGGCGGACCAACACTGAAGCTTTCTTT
NA,TRBD2,TRBV7-2,TRBJ2-3,CASSLLGLAGGPGTDTQYF,TGTGCCAGCAGCTTACTTGGACTAGCGGGGGGGCCAGGGACAGATACGCAGTATTTT
few,NA,TRBV7-6,TRBJ2-1,CASSLGPSGGSYNEQFF,TGTGCCAGCAGCTTAGGTCCATCTGGGGGGTCTTACAATGAGCAGTTCTTC
few,NA,TRBV7-3,TRBJ1-2,CASSSGPGSYGYTF,TGTGCCAGCAGCTCCGGGCCGGGCTCCTATGGCTACACCTTC
NA,NA,TRBV3-1,TRBJ1-2,CASSQVSINYGYTF,TGTGCCAGCAGCCAAGTAAGCATTAACTATGGCTACACCTTC
few,NA,TRBV7-2,TRBJ2-5,CASSLRSNAGVETQYF,TGTGCCAGCAGCTTAAGGTCAAATGCAGGGGTAGAGACCCAGTACTTC
few,NA,TRBV10-1,TRBJ2-3,CASSKAGGTQYF,TGCGCCAGTTCGAAGGCCGGAGGTACGCAGTATTTT
few,NA,TRBV2,TRBJ2-6,CASSATGANVLTF,TGTGCCAGCAGTGCAACTGGGGCCAACGTCCTGACTTTC
few,NA,TRBV11-2,TRBJ2-1,CASRLGGPEQFF,TGTGCCAGCAGATTAGGGGGGCCTGAGCAGTTCTTC
many,TRBD1,TRBV19,TRBJ1-2,CASSIGQGTTYGYTF,TGTGCCAGTAGTATAGGACAGGGGACTACCTATGGCTACACCTTC
few,NA,TRBV4-1,TRBJ2-5,CASSQDLRASQETQYF,TGCGCCAGCAGCCAAGATCTTAGGGCCAGCCAAGAGACCCAGTACTTC
NA,TRBD1,TRBV3-1,TRBJ1-1,CASSQDQGGRTEAFF,TGTGCCAGCAGCCAAGATCAAGGGGGCAGAACTGAAGCTTTCTTT
NA,NA,TRBV27,TRBJ2-3,CASSSRQRNTDTQYF,TGTGCCAGCAGCTCTCGACAGAGAAATACAGATACGCAGTATTTT
NA,NA,TRBV7-9,TRBJ1-6,CASSLSAPPLHF,TGTGCCAGCAGCTTATCCGCGCCACCCCTCCACTTT
NA,NA,TRBV19,TRBJ2-2,CAAGRVNTGELFF,TGTGCCGCGGGCAGGGTAAACACCGGGGAGCTGTTTTTT
NA,TRBD1,TRBV3-1,TRBJ2-3,CASSPGWTGTDTQYF,TGTGCCAGCAGCCCAGGGTGGACAGGCACGGATACGCAGTATTTT
few,TRBD2,TRBV7-2,TRBJ2-3,CASSLAEFTDTQYF,TGTGCCAGCAGCCTAGCGGAATTCACAGATACGCAGTATTTT
few,NA,TRBV20-1,TRBJ2-5,CSAVPGGTETQYF,TGCAGTGCTGTACCCGGTGGGACAGAGACCCAGTACTTC
few,NA,TRBV5-1,TRBJ1-2,CASSLEAGWDYGYTF,TGCGCCAGCAGCTTGGAGGCGGGATGGGACTATGGCTACACCTTC
few,NA,TRBV7-2,TRBJ2-5,CASSTRGRVAETQYF,TGTGCCAGCAGCACGAGGGGCCGGGTGGCTGAGACCCAGTACTTC
NA,NA,TRBV19,TRBJ2-6,CASSIEHFSGANVLTF,TGTGCCAGTAGTATAGAACATTTCTCTGGGGCCAACGTCCTGACTTTC
many,NA,TRBV29-1,TRBJ2-7,CSVLETGSYEQYF,TGCAGCGTCTTGGAGACAGGCTCCTACGAGCAGTACTTC
NA,TRBD2,TRBV9,TRBJ2-5,CASSVGSSGVGETQYF,TGTGCCAGCAGCGTAGGGTCTAGCGGGGTTGGAGAGACCCAGTACTTC
many,TRBD2,TRBV7-3,TRBJ2-3,CASSSQPLAGYSDTQYF,TGTGCCAGCAGCTCCCAACCTTTAGCGGGGTACTCGGATACGCAGTATTTT
NA,NA,TRBV24-1,TRBJ1-4,CATPHLQVEKLFF,TGTGCCACCCCCCACCTCCAGGTTGAAAAACTGTTTTTT
few,NA,TRBV3-1,TRBJ1-5,CASSQGRGGQPQHF,TGTGCCAGCAGCCAAGGGAGGGGCGGTCAGCCCCAGCATTTT
NA,NA,TRBV12-3/TRBV12-4,TRBJ1-1,CASNFGGDTEAFF,TGTGCCAGCAATTTCGGAGGTGACACTGAAGCTTTCTTT
NA,NA,TRBV20-1,TRBJ2-6,CSARRDAGANVLTF,TGCAGTGCTAGACGGGACGCTGGGGCCAACGTCCTGACTTTC
NA,NA,TRBV27,TRBJ1-2,CASSTLGGGGSYGYTF,TGTGCCAGCAGTACCCTTGGCGGAGGGGGAAGCTATGGCTACACCTTC